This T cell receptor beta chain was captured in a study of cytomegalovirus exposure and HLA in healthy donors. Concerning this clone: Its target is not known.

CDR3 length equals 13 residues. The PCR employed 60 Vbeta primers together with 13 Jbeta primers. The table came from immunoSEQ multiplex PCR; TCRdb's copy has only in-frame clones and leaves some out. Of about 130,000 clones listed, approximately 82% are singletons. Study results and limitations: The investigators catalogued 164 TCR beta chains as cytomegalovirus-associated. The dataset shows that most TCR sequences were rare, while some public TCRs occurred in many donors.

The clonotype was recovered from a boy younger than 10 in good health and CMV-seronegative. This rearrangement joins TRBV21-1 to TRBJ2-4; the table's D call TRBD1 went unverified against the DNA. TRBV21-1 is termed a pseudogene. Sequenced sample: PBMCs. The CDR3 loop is CASSKEKGPAKYF. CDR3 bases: TGTGCCAGCAGCAAAGAGAAGGGGCCTGCAAAGTACTTC.